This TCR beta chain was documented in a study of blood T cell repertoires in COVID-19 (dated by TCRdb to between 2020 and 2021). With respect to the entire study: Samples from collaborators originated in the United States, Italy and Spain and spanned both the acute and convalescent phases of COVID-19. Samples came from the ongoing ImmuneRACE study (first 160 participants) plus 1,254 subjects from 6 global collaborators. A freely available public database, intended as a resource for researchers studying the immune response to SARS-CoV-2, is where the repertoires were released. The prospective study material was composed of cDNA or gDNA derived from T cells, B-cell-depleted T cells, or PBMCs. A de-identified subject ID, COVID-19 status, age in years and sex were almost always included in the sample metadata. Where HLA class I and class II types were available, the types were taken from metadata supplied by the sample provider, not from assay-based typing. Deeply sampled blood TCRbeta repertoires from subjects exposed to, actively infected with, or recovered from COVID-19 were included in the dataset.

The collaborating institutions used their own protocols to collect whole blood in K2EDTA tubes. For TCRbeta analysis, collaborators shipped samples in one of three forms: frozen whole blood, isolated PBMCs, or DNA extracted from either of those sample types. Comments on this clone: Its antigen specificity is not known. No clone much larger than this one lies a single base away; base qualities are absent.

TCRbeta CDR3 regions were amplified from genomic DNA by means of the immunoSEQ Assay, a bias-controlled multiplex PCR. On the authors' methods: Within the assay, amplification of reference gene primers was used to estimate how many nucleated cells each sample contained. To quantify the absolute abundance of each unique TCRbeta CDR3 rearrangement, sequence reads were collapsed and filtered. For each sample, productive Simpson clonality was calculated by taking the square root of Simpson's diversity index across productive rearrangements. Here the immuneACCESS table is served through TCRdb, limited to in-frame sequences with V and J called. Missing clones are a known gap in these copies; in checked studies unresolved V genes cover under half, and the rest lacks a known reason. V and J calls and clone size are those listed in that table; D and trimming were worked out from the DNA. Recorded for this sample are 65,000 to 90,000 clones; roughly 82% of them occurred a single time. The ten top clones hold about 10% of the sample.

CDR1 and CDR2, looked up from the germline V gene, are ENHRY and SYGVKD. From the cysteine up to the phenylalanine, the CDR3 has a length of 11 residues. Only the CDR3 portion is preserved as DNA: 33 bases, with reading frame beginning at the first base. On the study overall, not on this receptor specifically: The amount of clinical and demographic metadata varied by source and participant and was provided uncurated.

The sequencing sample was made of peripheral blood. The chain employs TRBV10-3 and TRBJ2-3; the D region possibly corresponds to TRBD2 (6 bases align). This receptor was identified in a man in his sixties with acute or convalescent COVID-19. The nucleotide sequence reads TGTGCATCGGGGGGCACAGATACGCAGTATTTT. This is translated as CASGGTDTQYF.